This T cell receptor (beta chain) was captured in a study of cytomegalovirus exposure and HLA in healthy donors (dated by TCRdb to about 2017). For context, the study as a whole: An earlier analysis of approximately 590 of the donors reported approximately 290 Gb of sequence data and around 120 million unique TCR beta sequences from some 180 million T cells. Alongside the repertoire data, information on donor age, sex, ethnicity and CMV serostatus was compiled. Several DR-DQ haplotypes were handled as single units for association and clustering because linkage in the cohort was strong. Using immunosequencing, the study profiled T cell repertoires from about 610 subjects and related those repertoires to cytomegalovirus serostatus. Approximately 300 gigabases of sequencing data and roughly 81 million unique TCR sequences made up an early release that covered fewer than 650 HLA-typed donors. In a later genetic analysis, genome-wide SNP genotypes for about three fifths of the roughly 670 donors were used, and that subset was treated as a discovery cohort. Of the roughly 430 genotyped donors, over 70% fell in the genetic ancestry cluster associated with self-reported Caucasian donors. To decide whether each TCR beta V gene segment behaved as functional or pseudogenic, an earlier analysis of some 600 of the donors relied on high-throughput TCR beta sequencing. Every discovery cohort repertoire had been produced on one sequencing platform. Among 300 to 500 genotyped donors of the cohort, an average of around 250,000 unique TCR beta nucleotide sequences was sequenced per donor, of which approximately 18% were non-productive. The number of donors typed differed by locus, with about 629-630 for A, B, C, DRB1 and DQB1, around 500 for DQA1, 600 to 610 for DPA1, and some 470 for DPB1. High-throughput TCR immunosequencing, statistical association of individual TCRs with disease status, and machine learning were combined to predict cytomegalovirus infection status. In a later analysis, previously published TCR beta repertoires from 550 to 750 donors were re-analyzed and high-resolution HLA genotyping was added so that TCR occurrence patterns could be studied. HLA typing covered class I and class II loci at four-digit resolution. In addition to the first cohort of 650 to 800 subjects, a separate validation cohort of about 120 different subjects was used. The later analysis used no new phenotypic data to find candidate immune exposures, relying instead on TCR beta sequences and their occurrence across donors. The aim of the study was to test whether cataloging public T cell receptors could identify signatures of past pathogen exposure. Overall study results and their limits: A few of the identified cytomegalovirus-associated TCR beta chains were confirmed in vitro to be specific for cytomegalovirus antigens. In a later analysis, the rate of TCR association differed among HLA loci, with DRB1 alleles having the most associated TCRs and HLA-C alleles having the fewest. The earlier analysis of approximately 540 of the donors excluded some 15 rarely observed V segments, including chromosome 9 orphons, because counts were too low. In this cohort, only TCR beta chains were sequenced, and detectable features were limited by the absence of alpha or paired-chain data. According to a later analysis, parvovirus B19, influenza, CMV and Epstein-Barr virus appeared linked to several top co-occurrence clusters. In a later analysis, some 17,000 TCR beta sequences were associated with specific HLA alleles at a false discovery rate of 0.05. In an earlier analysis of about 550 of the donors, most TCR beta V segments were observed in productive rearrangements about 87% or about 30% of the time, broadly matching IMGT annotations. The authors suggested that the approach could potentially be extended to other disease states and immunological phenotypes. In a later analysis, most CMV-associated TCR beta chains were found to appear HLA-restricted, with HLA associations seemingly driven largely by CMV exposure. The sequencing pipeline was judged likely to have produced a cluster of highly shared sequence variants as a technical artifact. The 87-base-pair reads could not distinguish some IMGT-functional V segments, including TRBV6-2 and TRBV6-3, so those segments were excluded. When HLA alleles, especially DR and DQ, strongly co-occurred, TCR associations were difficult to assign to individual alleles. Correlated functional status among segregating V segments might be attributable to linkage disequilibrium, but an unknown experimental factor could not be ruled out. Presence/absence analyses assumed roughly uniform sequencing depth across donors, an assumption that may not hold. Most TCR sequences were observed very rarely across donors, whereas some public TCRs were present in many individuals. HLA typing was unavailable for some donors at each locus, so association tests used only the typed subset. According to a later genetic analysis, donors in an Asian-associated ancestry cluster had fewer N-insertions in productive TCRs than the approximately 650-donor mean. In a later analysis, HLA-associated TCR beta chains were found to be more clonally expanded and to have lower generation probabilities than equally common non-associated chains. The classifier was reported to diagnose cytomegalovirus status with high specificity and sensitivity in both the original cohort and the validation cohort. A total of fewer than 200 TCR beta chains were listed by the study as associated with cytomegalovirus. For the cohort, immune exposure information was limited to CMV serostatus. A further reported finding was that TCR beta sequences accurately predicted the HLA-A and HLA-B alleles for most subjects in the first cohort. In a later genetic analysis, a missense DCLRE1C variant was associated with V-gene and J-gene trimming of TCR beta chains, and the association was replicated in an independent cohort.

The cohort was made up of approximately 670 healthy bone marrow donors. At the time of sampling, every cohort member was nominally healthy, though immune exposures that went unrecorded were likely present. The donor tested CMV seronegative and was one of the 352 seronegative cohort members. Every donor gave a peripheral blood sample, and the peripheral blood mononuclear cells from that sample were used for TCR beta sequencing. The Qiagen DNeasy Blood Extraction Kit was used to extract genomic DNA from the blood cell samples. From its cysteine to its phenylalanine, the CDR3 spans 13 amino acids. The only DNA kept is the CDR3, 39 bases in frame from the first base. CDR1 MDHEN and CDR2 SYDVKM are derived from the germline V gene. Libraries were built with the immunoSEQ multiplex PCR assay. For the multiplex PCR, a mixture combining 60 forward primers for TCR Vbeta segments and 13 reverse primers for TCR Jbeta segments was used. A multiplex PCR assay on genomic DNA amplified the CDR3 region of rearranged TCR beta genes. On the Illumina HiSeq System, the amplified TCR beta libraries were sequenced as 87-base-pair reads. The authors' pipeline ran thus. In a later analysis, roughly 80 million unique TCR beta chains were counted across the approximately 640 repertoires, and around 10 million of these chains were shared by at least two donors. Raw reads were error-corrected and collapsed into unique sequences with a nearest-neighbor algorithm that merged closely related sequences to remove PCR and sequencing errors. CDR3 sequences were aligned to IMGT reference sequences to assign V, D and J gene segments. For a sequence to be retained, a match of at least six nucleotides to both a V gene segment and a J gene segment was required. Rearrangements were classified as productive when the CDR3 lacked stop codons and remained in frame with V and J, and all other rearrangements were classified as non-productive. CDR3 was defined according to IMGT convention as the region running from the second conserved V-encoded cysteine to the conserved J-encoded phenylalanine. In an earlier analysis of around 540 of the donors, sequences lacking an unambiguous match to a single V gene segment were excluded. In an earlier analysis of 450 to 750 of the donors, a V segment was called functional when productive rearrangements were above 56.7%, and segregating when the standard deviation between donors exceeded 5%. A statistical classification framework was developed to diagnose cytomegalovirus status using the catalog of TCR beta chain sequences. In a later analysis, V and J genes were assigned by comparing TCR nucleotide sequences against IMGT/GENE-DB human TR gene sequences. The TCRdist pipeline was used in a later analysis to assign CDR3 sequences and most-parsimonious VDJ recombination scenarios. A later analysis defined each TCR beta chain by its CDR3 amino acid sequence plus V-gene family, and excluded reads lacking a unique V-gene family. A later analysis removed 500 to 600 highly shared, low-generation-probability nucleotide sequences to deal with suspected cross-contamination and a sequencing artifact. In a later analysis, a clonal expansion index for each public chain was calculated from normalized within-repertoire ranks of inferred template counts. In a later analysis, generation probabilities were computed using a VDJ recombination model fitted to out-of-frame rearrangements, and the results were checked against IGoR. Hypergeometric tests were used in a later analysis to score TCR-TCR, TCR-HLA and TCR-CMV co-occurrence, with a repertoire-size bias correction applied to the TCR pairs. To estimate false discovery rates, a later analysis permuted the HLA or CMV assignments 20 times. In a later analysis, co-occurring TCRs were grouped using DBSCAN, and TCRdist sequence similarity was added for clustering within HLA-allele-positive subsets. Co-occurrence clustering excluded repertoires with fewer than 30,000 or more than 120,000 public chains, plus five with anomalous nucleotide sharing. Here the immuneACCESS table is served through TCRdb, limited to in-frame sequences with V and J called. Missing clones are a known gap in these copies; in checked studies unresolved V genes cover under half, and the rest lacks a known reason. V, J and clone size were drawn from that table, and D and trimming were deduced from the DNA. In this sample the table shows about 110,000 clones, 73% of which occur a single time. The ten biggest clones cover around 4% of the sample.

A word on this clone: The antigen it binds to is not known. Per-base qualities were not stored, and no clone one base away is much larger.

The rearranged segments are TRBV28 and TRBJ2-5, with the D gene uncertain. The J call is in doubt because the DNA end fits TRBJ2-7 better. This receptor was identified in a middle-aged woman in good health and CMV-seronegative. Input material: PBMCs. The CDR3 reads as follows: CASSPALSYEQYF. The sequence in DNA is TGTGCCAGCAGTCCTGCACTCTCCTACGAGCAGTACTTC.